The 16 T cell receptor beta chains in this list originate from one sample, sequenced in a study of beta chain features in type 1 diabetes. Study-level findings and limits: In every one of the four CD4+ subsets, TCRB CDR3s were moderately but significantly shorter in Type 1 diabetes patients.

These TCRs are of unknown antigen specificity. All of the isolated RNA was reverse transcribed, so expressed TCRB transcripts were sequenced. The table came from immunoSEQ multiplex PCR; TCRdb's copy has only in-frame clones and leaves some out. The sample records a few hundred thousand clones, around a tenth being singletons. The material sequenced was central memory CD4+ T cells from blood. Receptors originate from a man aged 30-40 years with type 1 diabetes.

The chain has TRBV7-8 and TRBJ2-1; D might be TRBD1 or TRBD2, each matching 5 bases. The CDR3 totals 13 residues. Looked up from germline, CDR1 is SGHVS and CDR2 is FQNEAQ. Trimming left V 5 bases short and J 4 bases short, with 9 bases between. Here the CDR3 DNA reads TGTGCCAGCAGCGGGGACCCTTACAATGAGCAGTTCTTC. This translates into CASSGDPYNEQFF.

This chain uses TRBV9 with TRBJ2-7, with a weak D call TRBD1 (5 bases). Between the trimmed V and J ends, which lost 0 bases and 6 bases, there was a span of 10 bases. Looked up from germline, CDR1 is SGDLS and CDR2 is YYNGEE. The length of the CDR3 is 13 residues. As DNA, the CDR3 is TGTGCCAGCAGCGTAGAACAGGTTACCGAGCAGTACTTC. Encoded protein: CASSVEQVTEQYF.

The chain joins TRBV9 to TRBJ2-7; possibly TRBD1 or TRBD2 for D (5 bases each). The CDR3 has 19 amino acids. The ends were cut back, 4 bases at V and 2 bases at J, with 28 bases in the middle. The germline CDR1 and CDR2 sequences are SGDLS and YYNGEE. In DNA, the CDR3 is TGTGCCAGCAGCACTGGGACGACAAAAAGACTCCCTCGGGCCTACGAGCAGTACTTC. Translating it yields CASSTGTTKRLPRAYEQYF.

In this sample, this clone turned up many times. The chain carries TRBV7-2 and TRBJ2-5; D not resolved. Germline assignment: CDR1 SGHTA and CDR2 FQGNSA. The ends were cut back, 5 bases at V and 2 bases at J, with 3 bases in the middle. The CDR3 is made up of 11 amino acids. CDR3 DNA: TGTGCCAGCAGCGAACAAGAGACCCAGTACTTC. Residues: CASSEQETQYF.

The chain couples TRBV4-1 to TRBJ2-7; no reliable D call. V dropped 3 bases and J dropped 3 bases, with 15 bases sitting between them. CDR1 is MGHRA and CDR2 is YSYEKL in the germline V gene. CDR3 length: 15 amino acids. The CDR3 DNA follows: TGCGCCAGCAGCCAGGCGATAACCTACAGCTACGAGCAGTACTTC. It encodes CASSQAITYSYEQYF.

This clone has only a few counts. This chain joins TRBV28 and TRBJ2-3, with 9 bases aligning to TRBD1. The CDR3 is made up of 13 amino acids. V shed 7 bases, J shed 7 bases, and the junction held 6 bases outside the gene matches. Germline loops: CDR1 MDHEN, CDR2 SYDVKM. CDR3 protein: CASKQGARNTQYF. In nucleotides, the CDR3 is TGTGCCAGCAAACAGGGGGCGCGCAATACGCAGTATTTT.

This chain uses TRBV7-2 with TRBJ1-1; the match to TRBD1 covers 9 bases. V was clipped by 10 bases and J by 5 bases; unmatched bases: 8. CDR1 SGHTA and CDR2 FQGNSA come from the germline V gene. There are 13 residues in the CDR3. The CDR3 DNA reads TGTGCCACTAAACAGGGGGCAGAGACTGAAGCTTTCTTT. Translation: CATKQGAETEAFF.

CDR3 DNA sequence: TGTGCCAGTAGTATAGTTCCCTGGGGGGACAGAGACCCTCCTAACTATGGCTACACCTTC. Its protein is CASSIVPWGDRDPPNYGYTF. The chain carries TRBV19 and TRBJ1-2; 7 nucleotides align to TRBD1. CDR3 length: 20 amino acids. CDR1 LNHDA and CDR2 SQIVND come from the germline V gene (reference sequence). V lost 1 base to trimming and J lost 0 bases; unmatched junction nucleotides: 17.

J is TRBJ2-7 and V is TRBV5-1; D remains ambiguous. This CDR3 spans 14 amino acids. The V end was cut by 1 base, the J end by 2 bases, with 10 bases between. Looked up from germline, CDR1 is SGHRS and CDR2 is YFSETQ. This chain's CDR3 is CASSLNTAPYEQYF. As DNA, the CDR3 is TGCGCCAGCAGCTTGAACACAGCACCCTACGAGCAGTACTTC.

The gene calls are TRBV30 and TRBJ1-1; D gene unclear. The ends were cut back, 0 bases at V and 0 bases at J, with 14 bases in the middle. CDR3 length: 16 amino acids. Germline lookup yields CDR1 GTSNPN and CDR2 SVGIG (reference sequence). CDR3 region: CAWSVGNSSLNTEAFF. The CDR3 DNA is TGTGCCTGGAGTGTAGGAAACAGCTCGCTGAACACTGAAGCTTTCTTT. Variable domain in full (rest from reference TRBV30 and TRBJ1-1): SQTIHQWPATLVQPVGSPLSLECTVEGTSNPNLYWYRQAAGRGLQLLFYSVGIGQISSEVPQNLSASRPQDRQFILSSKKLLLSDSGFYLCAWSVGNSSLNTEAFFGQGTRLTVV.

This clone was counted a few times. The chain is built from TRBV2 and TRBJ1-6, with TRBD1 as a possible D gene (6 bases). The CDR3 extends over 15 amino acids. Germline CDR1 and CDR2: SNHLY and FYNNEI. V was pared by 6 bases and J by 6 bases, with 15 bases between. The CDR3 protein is CASSGGGAVNSPLHF. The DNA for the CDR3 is TGTGCCAGCAGCGGGGGGGGCGCAGTTAATTCACCCCTCCACTTT.

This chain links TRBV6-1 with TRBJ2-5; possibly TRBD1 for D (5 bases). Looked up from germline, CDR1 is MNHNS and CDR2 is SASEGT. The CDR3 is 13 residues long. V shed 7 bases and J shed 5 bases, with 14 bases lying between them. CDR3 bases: TGTGCCAGCAAAAGGGGTGTAGGTGAGACCCAGTACTTC. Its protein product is CASKRGVGETQYF.

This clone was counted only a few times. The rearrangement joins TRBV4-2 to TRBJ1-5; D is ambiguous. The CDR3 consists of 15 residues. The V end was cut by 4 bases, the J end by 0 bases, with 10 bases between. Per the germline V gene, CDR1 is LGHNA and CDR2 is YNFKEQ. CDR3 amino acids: CASSPGSDSNQPQHF. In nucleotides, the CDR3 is TGTGCCAGCAGCCCAGGATCTGATAGCAATCAGCCCCAGCATTTT.

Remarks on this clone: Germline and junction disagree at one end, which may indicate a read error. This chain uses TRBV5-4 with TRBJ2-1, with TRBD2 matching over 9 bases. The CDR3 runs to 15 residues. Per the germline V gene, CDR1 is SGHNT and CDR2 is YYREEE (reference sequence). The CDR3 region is CASSQREDFYNEQFF. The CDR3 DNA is TGCGCCAGCAGCCAGCGGGAGGACTTCTACAATGAGCAGTTCTTC.

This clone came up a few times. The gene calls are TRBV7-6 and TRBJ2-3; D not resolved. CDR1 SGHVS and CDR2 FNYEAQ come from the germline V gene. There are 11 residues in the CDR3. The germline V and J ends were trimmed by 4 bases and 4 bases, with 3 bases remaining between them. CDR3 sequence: CASSWSDTQYF. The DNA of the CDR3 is TGTGCCAGCAGCTGGTCAGATACGCAGTATTTT.

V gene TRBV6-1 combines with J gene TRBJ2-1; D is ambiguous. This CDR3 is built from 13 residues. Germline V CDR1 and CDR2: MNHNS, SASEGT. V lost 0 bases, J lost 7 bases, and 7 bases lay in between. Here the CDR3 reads CASSEALGNEQFF. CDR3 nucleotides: TGTGCCAGCAGTGAAGCTCTTGGGAATGAGCAGTTCTTC.